This passage covers 5 T cell receptor beta chains from one sample sequenced in a study of blood T cell repertoires in COVID-19. Profiling relied on immunoSEQ multiplex PCR, and the TCRdb table lists in-frame clones only, not all of them. The repertoire holds 74,000 or so clones, with over 70% as singletons. Sequenced: peripheral blood. All receptors derive from a human donor in a cohort sampled during active COVID-19.

The rearrangement links TRBV7-9 to TRBJ1-1; 8 bases match TRBD1. This CDR3 contains 18 residues. Germline trimming cut 1 base from V and 1 base from J; bases unmatched to any gene: 11. The germline V gene has CDR1 SEHNR and CDR2 FQNEAQ (reference sequence). CDR3 nucleotides: TGTGCCAGCAGCTTAGGATTTCGTTTAGGACAGGGGAACACTGAAGCTTTCTTT. This sequence encodes CASSLGFRLGQGNTEAFF.

V gene TRBV11-3 combines with J gene TRBJ2-3, with D perhaps TRBD2 (6 bases). Germline V CDR1 and CDR2: SGHNT, YENEEA. The V gene lost 5 bases and the J gene lost 3 bases, with 18 bases spanning the gap. This CDR3 spans 16 amino acids. The CDR3 sequence: CASSLRTGGRTDTQYF. CDR3 in DNA: TGTGCCAGCAGCCTACGGACTGGGGGGAGAACAGATACGCAGTATTTT.

The J gene is TRBJ2-1, the V gene TRBV7-5; the listed D gene, TRBD2, was not tested against the DNA. TRBV7-5 is assigned pseudogene status. This CDR3 comprises 15 residues. This chain's CDR3 is CARSLEWGAYNEQFF. The CDR3 coding sequence is TGTGCCAGAAGCTTAGAGTGGGGAGCCTACAATGAGCAGTTCTTC.

This chain links TRBV5-4 with TRBJ2-3; D perhaps matches TRBD2 (6 bases). Germline CDR1 SGHNT, CDR2 YYREEE (reference sequence). The ends were cut back, 3 bases at V and 6 bases at J, with 17 bases in the middle. The CDR3 spans 15 residues. The CDR3 loop is CASSSGLGGRDTQYF. The CDR3 DNA reads as TGTGCCAGCAGCTCGGGACTTGGGGGTCGGGATACGCAGTATTTT.

In the case of this clone: An end of the junction does not agree with germline; a read error may underlie this. The chain joins TRBV28 to TRBJ2-7, with D perhaps matching TRBD1 (5 bases). This CDR3 contains 11 residues. Looked up from germline, CDR1 is MDHEN and CDR2 is SYDVKM. The CDR3 is CASRSGAAPNF. The DNA for the CDR3 is TGTGCCAGCAGGTCTGGGGCAGCTCCTAACTTC.